One and the same sample provided the 12 T cell receptor beta chains below, sequenced in a study of blood T cell repertoires in COVID-19. Repertoires were generated with immunoSEQ multiplex PCR, while TCRdb's copy carries only in-frame clones and drops some. The profile shows about 210,000 clones, roughly 90% of them singletons. Sequenced: peripheral blood. The source is a man in his 70s with acute or convalescent COVID-19.

The J gene is TRBJ2-7, the V gene TRBV5-1, with TRBD2 identical over 7 bases. CDR1 is SGHRS, CDR2 YFSETQ, per germline. V gave up 0 bases and J gave up 3 bases; unmatched junction bases: 6. The length of the CDR3 is 15 residues. The CDR3 DNA reads TGCGCCAGCAGCTTGGGCGCGGGAGCCATCTACGAGCAGTACTTC. Protein: CASSLGAGAIYEQYF.

V and J are TRBV27 and TRBJ2-6; D is unclear. V shed 8 bases and J shed 4 bases, with 9 bases lying between them. Looked up from germline, CDR1 is MNHEY and CDR2 is SMNVEV (reference sequence). There are 13 residues in the CDR3. As DNA, the CDR3 is TGTGCCAGCTGCCCCCGGGGGGCCAACGTCCTGACTTTC. As protein: CASCPRGANVLTF.

The V call is TRBV7-9, the J call TRBJ1-1; TRBD1 aligns across 7 bases. Trimming took 3 bases from V and 8 from J; bases not matched to a gene: 9. Germline V CDR1 and CDR2: SEHNR, FQNEAQ (reference sequence). The CDR3 is made up of 14 amino acids. In DNA, the CDR3 is TGTGCCAGCAGCTTGGGGACAGAAAAAAAGGAAGCTTTCTTT. Protein: CASSLGTEKKEAFF.

J is TRBJ2-5 and V is TRBV7-2, with 7 bases aligning to TRBD2. The CDR3 spans 16 residues. With 1 base clipped from V and 3 bases from J, the junction kept 8 bases outside the gene matches. Germline lookup yields CDR1 SGHTA and CDR2 FQGNSA. The CDR3 DNA follows: TGTGCCAGCAGCTTAGGGTCGGCTAGCGGAAAAGAGACCCAGTACTTC. This translates into CASSLGSASGKETQYF.

The gene calls are TRBV10-3 and TRBJ2-6; D is ambiguous. The length of the CDR3 is 15 residues. The V and J ends lost 2 bases and 3 bases respectively, with 8 bases between them. Germline CDR1 reads ENHRY; CDR2 reads SYGVKD. Here the CDR3 DNA reads TGTGCCATCAGTGAGCCAGGATTTGGGGCCAACGTCCTGACTTTC. It yields the protein CAISEPGFGANVLTF.

The rearrangement links TRBV6-5 to TRBJ2-7, with 8 bases lining up with TRBD1. The CDR3 contains 15 residues. Unmatched junction bases numbered 5, after V lost 1 base and J lost 3 bases. Per germline, CDR1 MNHEY and CDR2 SVGAGI. DNA of the CDR3: TGTGCCAGCAGTTACTTTGGACAGGGTGGCTACGAGCAGTACTTC. Translated, it gives CASSYFGQGGYEQYF.

The genes are TRBV19 and TRBJ1-1, with a tentative D call TRBD1 (5 bases). CDR1 is LNHDA, CDR2 SQIVND, per germline (reference sequence). Trimming took 3 bases from V and 6 from J, leaving 14 bases between them. This CDR3 comprises 14 residues. The CDR3 bases are TGTGCCAGTAGTATTCTAGGGAGGGACTCTGAAGCTTTCTTT. Translating it yields CASSILGRDSEAFF.

V is TRBV11-2 and J is TRBJ1-5; unclear D gene. V was shortened by 5 bases and J by 0 bases, with 5 bases between the two germline ends. The CDR3 runs 13 residues. Germline CDR1 SGHAT, CDR2 FQNNGV. CDR3 sequence reads: CASSPNSNQPQHF. The CDR3 DNA sequence: TGTGCCAGCAGCCCAAATAGCAATCAGCCCCAGCATTTT. The complete variable domain, with remaining parts taken from reference TRBV11-2 and TRBJ1-5, reads EAGVAQSPRYKIIEKRQSVAFWCNPISGHATLYWYQQILGQGPKLLIQFQNNGVVDDSQLPKDRFSAERLKGVDSTLKIQPAKLEDSAVYLCASSPNSNQPQHFGDGTRLSIL.

The CDR3 sequence is CASSPGGGVNEQFF. The CDR3 DNA reads as TGTGCCAGCTCACCGGGGGGAGGTGTAAATGAGCAGTTCTTC. This chain links TRBV18 with TRBJ2-1, with TRBD2 as a possible D gene (6 bases). Looked up from germline, CDR1 is KGHSH and CDR2 is LQKENI. This CDR3 is built from 14 residues. Trimming took 3 bases from V and 7 from J, leaving 13 bases between them.

This clone was counted only a few times. The chain carries TRBV7-6 and TRBJ2-5, with 7 bases fitting TRBD2. CDR3 length: 15 amino acids. Germline V lookup: CDR1 SGHVS, CDR2 FNYEAQ. Trimming at V came to 5 bases and at J to 1 base, leaving 7 bases not matched to a gene. DNA for the CDR3: TGTGCCAGCAGCCCCCGGGCTAGCGGCCAAGAGACCCAGTACTTC. Encoded protein: CASSPRASGQETQYF.

The J gene is TRBJ2-5, the V gene TRBV7-2; D not certain. Trimming stripped 3 bases from V and 1 base from J, with 9 bases between. Germline loops: CDR1 SGHTA, CDR2 FQGNSA. The CDR3 contains 14 residues. CDR3 DNA: TGTGCCAGCAGCTTGTCCGTATCCCAAGAGACCCAGTACTTC. Residues: CASSLSVSQETQYF.

The V and J genes are TRBV28 and TRBJ1-1; D gene uncertain. CDR1 is MDHEN and CDR2 is SYDVKM in the germline V gene. Between the trimmed V and J ends, which lost 2 bases and 3 bases, there was a span of 7 bases. The CDR3 runs 13 residues. The CDR3 bases are TGTGCCAGCAGTTTAGACACCTACACTGAAGCTTTCTTT. This sequence encodes CASSLDTYTEAFF.